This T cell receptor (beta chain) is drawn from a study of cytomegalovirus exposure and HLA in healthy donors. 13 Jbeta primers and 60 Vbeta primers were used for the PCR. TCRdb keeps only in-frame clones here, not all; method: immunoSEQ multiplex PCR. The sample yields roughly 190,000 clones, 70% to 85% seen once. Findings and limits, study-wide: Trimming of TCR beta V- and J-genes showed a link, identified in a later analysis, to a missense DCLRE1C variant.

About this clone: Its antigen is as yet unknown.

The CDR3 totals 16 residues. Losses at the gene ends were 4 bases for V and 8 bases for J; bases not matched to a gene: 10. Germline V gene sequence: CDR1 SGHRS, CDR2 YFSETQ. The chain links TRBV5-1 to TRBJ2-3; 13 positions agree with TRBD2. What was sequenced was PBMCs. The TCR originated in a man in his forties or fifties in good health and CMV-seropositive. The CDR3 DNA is TGCGCCAGCAGCAGGGGACTAGCGGGGAGCACTGGTACGCAGTATTTT. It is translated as CASSRGLAGSTGTQYF.